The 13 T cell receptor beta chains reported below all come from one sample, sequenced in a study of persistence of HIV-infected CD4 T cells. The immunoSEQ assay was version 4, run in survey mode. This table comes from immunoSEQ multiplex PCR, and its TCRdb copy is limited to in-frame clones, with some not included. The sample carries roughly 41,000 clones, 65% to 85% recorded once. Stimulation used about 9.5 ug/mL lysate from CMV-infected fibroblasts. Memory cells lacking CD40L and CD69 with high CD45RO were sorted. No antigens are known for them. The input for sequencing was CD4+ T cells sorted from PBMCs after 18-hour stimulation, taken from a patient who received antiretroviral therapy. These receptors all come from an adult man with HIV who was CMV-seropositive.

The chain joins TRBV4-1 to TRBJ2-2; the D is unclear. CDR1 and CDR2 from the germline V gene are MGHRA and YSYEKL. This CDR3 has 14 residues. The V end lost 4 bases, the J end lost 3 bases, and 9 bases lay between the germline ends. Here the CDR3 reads CASSLRTDTGELFF. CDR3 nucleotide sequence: TGCGCCAGCAGCCTCCGTACAGACACCGGGGAGCTGTTTTTT.

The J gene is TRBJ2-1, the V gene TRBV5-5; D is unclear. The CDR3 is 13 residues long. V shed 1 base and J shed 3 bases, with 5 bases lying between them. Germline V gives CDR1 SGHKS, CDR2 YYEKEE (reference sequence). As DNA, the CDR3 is TGTGCCAGCAGCTTGCAGAGCTACAATGAGCAGTTCTTC. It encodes CASSLQSYNEQFF.

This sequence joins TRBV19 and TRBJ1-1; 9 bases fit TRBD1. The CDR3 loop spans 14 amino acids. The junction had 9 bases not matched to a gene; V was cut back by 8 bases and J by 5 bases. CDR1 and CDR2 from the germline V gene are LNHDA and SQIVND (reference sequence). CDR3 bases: TGTGCCAGTCGGGGGACAGGGAGAGGGACTGAAGCTTTCTTT. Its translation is CASRGTGRGTEAFF. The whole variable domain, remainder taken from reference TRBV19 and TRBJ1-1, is DGGITQSPKYLFRKEGQNVTLSCEQNLNHDAMYWYRQDPGQGLRLIYYSQIVNDFQKGDIAEGYSVSREKKESFPLTVTSAQKNPTAFYLCASRGTGRGTEAFFGQGTRLTVV.

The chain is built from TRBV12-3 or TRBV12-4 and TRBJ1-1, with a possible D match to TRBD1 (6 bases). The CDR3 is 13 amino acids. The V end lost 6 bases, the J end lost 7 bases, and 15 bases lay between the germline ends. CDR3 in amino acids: CASRLQPGHEAFF. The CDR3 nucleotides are TGTGCCAGCAGACTCCAGCCGGGACATGAAGCTTTCTTT.

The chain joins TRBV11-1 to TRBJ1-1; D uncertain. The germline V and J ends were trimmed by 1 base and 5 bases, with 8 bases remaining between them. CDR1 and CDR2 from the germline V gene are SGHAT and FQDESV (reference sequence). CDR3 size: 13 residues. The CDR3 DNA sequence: TGTGCCAGCAGCTTAGGGGAATGGACTGAAGCTTTCTTT. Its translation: CASSLGEWTEAFF. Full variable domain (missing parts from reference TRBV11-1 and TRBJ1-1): EAEVAQSPRYKITEKSQAVAFWCDPISGHATLYWYRQILGQGPELLVQFQDESVVDDSQLPKDRFSAERLKGVDSTLKIQPAELGDSAMYLCASSLGEWTEAFFGQGTRLTVV.

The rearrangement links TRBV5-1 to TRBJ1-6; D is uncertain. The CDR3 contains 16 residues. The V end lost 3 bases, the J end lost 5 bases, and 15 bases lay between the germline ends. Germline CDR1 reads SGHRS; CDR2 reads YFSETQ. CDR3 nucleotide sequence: TGCGCCAGCAGCTCGTCCATCGCCGGGGATAATTCACCCCTCCACTTT. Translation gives CASSSSIAGDNSPLHF.

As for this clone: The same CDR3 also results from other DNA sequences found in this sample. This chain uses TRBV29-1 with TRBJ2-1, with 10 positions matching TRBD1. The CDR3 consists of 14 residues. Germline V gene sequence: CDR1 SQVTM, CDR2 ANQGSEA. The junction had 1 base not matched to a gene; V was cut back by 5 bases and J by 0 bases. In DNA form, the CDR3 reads TGCAGCGTTTGGACAGGGGGCTCCTACAATGAGCAGTTCTTC. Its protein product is CSVWTGGSYNEQFF.

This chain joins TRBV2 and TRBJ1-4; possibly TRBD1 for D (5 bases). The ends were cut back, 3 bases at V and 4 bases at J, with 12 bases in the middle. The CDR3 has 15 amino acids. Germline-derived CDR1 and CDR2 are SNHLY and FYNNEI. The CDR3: CASSDPLRGNEKLFF. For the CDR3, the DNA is TGTGCCAGCAGTGATCCTCTTAGGGGTAATGAAAAACTGTTTTTT.

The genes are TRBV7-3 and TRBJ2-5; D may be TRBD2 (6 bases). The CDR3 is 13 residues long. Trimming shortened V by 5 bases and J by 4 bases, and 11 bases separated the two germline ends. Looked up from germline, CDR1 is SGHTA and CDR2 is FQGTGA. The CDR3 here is CASSVGGAETQYF. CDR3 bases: TGTGCCAGCAGCGTCGGGGGAGCAGAGACCCAGTACTTC. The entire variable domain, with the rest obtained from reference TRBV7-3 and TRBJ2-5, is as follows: GAGVSQTPSNKVTEKGKYVELRCDPISGHTALYWYRQSLGQGPEFLIYFQGTGAADDSGLPNDRFFAVRPEGSVSTLKIQRTERGDSAVYLCASSVGGAETQYFGPGTRLLVL.

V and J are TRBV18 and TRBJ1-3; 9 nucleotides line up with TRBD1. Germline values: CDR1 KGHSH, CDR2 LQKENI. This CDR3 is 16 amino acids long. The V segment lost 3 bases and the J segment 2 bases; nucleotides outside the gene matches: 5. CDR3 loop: CASSPPWTGAGNTIYF. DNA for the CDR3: TGTGCCAGCTCACCCCCTTGGACAGGGGCTGGAAACACCATATATTTT.

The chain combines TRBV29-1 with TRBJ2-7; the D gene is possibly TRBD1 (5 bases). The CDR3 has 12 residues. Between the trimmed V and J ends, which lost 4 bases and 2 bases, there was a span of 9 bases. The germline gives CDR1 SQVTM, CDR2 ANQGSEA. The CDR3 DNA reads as TGCAGCGTTGCTAGGGGCCCCTACGAGCAGTACTTC. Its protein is CSVARGPYEQYF.

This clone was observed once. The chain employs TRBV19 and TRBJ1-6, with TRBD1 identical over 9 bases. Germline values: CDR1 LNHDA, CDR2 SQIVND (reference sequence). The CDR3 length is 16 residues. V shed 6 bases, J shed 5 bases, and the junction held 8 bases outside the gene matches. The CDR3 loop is CASRVRTGANNSPLHF. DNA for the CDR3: TGTGCCAGTAGGGTAAGGACAGGGGCAAATAATTCACCCCTCCACTTT.

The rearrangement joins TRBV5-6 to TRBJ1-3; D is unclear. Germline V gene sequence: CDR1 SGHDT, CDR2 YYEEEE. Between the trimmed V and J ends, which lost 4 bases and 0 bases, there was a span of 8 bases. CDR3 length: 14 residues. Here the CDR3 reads CASSPVGSGNTIYF. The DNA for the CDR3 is TGTGCCAGCAGCCCCGTGGGCTCTGGAAACACCATATATTTT.